The 4 T cell receptor beta chains presented below share a single source sample, sequenced in a study of early T cells in non-severe SARS-CoV-2 infection. TCRdb re-derived calls from the 5' RACE reads in MiXCR, one entry per CDR3 protein. Of around 80,000 distinct CDR3 sequences detected, 11% appear once; the ten largest clones hold around 13%. The source was whole blood, collected at baseline. The receptors were sampled from an adult who was a healthcare worker with PCR-confirmed SARS-CoV-2 infection or an uninfected control (not recorded which).

This clonotype was seen a few times. V is TRBV20-1 and J is TRBJ2-7; 8 bases map to TRBD1. Trimming removed 6 bases from V and 4 bases from J; junction bases left unmatched: 8. The CDR3 covers 13 residues. CDR1 and CDR2 (germline): DFQATT, SNEGSKA (reference sequence). The CDR3 loop is CSAPGTGGYEQYF. The CDR3 nucleotides read TGCAGTGCCCCTGGAACAGGGGGTTACGAGCAGTACTTC.

This clonotype occurred many times. The chain carries TRBV2 and TRBJ2-2, with D perhaps TRBD1 or TRBD2 (5 bases each). Germline values: CDR1 SNHLY, CDR2 FYNNEI. This CDR3 spans 14 amino acids. V dropped 6 bases and J dropped 4 bases, with 12 bases sitting between them. The CDR3 DNA sequence: TGTGCCAGCAGGAGGGACGCCCCCACCGGGGAGCTGTTTTTT. Translating it yields CASRRDAPTGELFF.

There are a few counts of this clonotype. The chain uses TRBV5-1 and TRBJ2-2; 8 bases fit TRBD2. Losses at the gene ends were 2 bases for V and 1 base for J; bases not matched to a gene: 1. The CDR3 has 15 amino acids. Germline V CDR1 and CDR2: SGHRS, YFSETQ. This CDR3 is CASSLSGGNTGELFF. The CDR3 nucleotides read TGCGCCAGCAGCTTAAGCGGGGGGAACACCGGGGAGCTGTTTTTT. The variable domain in full, completed from reference TRBV5-1 and TRBJ2-2, reads KAGVTQTPRYLIKTRGQQVTLSCSPISGHRSVSWYQQTPGQGLQFLFEYFSETQRNKGNFPGRFSGRQFSNSRSEMNVSTLELGDSALYLCASSLSGGNTGELFFGEGSRLTVL.

This clonotype came up many times. The chain has TRBV6-2 or TRBV6-3 and TRBJ2-7; D is undetermined. Germline loops: CDR1 MNHEY, CDR2 SVGEGT. The CDR3 is made up of 14 amino acids. V lost 5 bases, J lost 3 bases, and 14 bases lay in between. Written as DNA, the CDR3 is TGTGCCAGCAGTGAGTGGCTTCTAGACTACGAGCAGTACTTC. This translates into CASSEWLLDYEQYF.